This T cell receptor beta chain was identified during a study of T cell responses to AZD1222 COVID-19 vaccine. The study, taken as a whole, reports: Two AZD1222 administrations were followed by greater Spike-specific TCR breadth and depth. Donors in the cohort were predominantly white British and more often female, and clonal diversity was possibly underestimated. CD4 TCRs linked to vaccination spanned spike, dominating at 160-218 and 743-854.

Clones were read by immunoSEQ multiplex PCR, and TCRdb kept only the in-frame ones, dropping some. The repertoire holds roughly 100,000 clones, with roughly 91% as singletons. The CDR3 sequence is 15 residues long. Germline CDR1 reads PRHDT; CDR2 reads FYEKMQ (reference sequence). V shed 5 bases, J shed 5 bases, and the junction held 6 bases outside the gene matches. In regard to this clone: The antigen remains unidentified.

The TCR was taken from an adult in good health. The material sequenced was peripheral blood, taken on day 0 of AZD1222 vaccination. The rearrangement joins TRBV13 to TRBJ1-2, with 12 bases fitting TRBD1. Here the CDR3 DNA reads TGTGCCAGCAGCCCAGGGACAGGGGGCCAATATGGCTACACCTTC. Translating gives CASSPGTGGQYGYTF.